The present T cell receptor (beta chain) was sequenced within a study of cytomegalovirus exposure and HLA in healthy donors (dated by TCRdb to 2016 to 2017). Study-wide context: An earlier analysis of several hundred of the donors reported roughly 300 Gb of sequence data and roughly 120 million unique TCR beta sequences obtained from some 200 million T cells. Along with the roughly 670-subject first cohort, a separate validation cohort of over a hundred different subjects was used. The study aimed to test whether cataloging public T cell receptors could reveal signatures of past pathogen exposure. To decide whether each TCR beta V gene segment behaved as functional or pseudogenic, an earlier analysis of fewer than 750 of the donors relied on high-throughput TCR beta sequencing. Both class I and class II loci were covered by HLA typing, at four-digit resolution. Among the approximately 400 genotyped donors, around 81% belonged to the genetic ancestry cluster associated with self-reported Caucasian donors. A later analysis re-examined previously published TCR beta repertoires from just over 650 donors and added high-resolution HLA genotyping to investigate patterns of TCR occurrence. Among about 400 genotyped donors of the cohort, an average of approximately 200,000 unique TCR beta nucleotide sequences was sequenced per donor, of which approximately 18% were non-productive. Every repertoire in the discovery cohort had been generated on one and the same sequencing platform. To predict cytomegalovirus infection status, the study combined high-throughput TCR immunosequencing, statistical association of individual TCRs with disease status, and machine learning. The number of typed donors differed by locus: 629-630 for A, B, C, DRB1 and DQB1; approximately 530 for DQA1; 600 to 610 for DPA1; and approximately 450 for DPB1. Four to six DR-DQ haplotypes were handled as single units for association and clustering, since linkage in the cohort was strong. An early release that covered about 640 HLA-typed donors contained 250 to 350 gigabases of sequencing data and tens of millions of unique TCR sequences. Donor age, sex, ethnicity and CMV serostatus were compiled together with the repertoire data. Using immunosequencing, the study profiled T cell repertoires from 550 to 750 subjects and related those repertoires to cytomegalovirus serostatus. A later genetic analysis took genome-wide SNP genotypes for about 55% of the 666 donors and used that subset as a discovery cohort. The later analysis used no new phenotypic data to find candidate immune exposures, relying instead on TCR beta sequences and their occurrence across donors.

Comment on this clone: Its antigen is unknown.

The library was made by the immunoSEQ multiplex PCR assay. The multiplex PCR relied on a mix of 60 forward primers for TCR Vbeta segments and 13 reverse primers for TCR Jbeta segments. The CDR3 region of rearranged TCR beta genes was amplified from genomic DNA with a multiplex PCR assay. On the Illumina HiSeq System, the amplified TCR beta libraries were sequenced as 87-base-pair reads. As for the authors' bioinformatics: A later analysis counted some 74 million unique TCR beta chains across the 690 or so repertoires, and some 11 million of these chains were shared by at least two donors. Raw reads were error-corrected and collapsed into unique sequences by a nearest-neighbor algorithm in which closely related sequences were merged to remove PCR and sequencing errors. V, D and J gene segments were assigned by aligning CDR3 sequences to IMGT reference sequences. For a sequence to be retained, a match of at least six nucleotides was required to both a V gene segment and a J gene segment. Rearrangements were called productive when the CDR3 lacked stop codons and stayed in frame with V and J; all others were non-productive. Following IMGT convention, CDR3 was defined as the stretch from the second conserved V-encoded cysteine to the conserved J-encoded phenylalanine. The earlier analysis of some 600 of the donors excluded sequences that lacked an unambiguous match to a single V gene segment. An earlier analysis of fewer than 750 of the donors classified V segments as functional when productive rearrangements were above 56.7% and as segregating when the standard deviation between donors was above 5%. A statistical classification framework was built for diagnosing cytomegalovirus status from the catalog of TCR beta chain sequences. In a later analysis, TCR nucleotide sequences were compared against IMGT/GENE-DB human TR gene sequences so that V and J genes could be assigned. In a later analysis, CDR3 sequences and most-parsimonious VDJ recombination scenarios were assigned using the TCRdist pipeline. In a later analysis, each TCR beta chain was defined by its CDR3 amino acid sequence together with its V-gene family, and reads without a unique V-gene family were excluded. In a later analysis, 450 to 600 highly shared, low-generation-probability nucleotide sequences were removed to address suspected cross-contamination and a sequencing artifact. For each public chain, a later analysis derived a clonal expansion index from normalized ranks of inferred template counts within each repertoire. In a later analysis, generation probabilities were computed using a VDJ recombination model fitted to out-of-frame rearrangements, and the results were checked against IGoR. A later analysis scored TCR-TCR, TCR-HLA and TCR-CMV co-occurrence with hypergeometric tests, applying a repertoire-size bias correction to TCR pairs. In a later analysis, false discovery rates were estimated by permuting HLA or CMV assignments 20 times. In a later analysis, co-occurring TCRs were grouped using DBSCAN, with TCRdist sequence similarity added in when clustering inside HLA-allele-positive subsets. Co-occurrence clustering excluded repertoires with fewer than 30,000 or more than 120,000 public chains, plus five with anomalous nucleotide sharing. TCRdb took over this immuneACCESS table, retaining in-frame rearrangements with V and J assigned. Such tables are incomplete; in checked studies, under half of the missing clones stem from an unresolved V gene, and the remainder is unexplained. Clone size and V and J calls were adopted from that table, with D and trimming inferred from the DNA. For this sample, the table gives 55,000 to 85,000 clones. The ten largest make up more than 1.5% of the sample.

The CDR3 numbers 14 residues from cysteine through phenylalanine. The only DNA kept is the CDR3, 42 bases in frame from the first base. The germline V gene supplies CDR1 MNHEY and CDR2 SVGAGI. The junction carries 12 bases between V and J, which are trimmed by 0 bases and 6 bases respectively. Broad study findings and their caveats: Because counts were too low, 15 to 20 rarely observed V segments, including chromosome 9 orphons, were excluded from the earlier analysis of a few hundred of the donors. A later analysis reported that several top co-occurrence clusters appeared linked to parvovirus B19, influenza, CMV and Epstein-Barr virus. Assigning TCR associations to individual alleles was difficult when HLA alleles, especially DR and DQ, strongly co-occurred. According to a later analysis, TCR association rates differed among HLA loci, with DRB1 alleles showing the most associated TCRs and HLA-C alleles showing the fewest. While some public TCRs were present in many individuals, most TCR sequences turned up only very rarely across donors. The authors suggested that the approach could potentially be generalized to other disease states and immunological phenotypes. In a later analysis, most CMV-associated TCR beta chains were found to appear HLA-restricted, with HLA associations seemingly driven largely by CMV exposure. Linkage disequilibrium might explain the correlated functional status among segregating V segments, but an unknown experimental factor could not be ruled out. The classifier was reported to diagnose cytomegalovirus status with high specificity and sensitivity in both the original cohort and the validation cohort. A cluster of highly shared sequence variants was judged likely to be a technical artifact of the sequencing pipeline. In a later genetic analysis, fewer N-insertions in productive TCRs were reported among donors in an Asian-associated ancestry cluster than the approximately 630-donor mean. The cohort was sequenced for TCR beta chains only, and without alpha or paired-chain data the features that could be detected were limited. CMV serostatus was the only immune exposure information available for the cohort. Because HLA typing was unavailable for some donors at each locus, only the typed subset was used in association tests. In an earlier analysis of 587 of the donors, most TCR beta V segments were observed in productive rearrangements about 87% or about 30% of the time, broadly matching IMGT annotations. Specific HLA alleles were associated with roughly 17,000 TCR beta sequences at a false discovery rate of 0.05 in a later analysis. In a later analysis, HLA-associated TCR beta chains were found to be more clonally expanded and to have lower generation probabilities than equally common non-associated chains. V-gene and J-gene trimming of TCR beta chains was associated with a missense DCLRE1C variant in a later genetic analysis, and the association was replicated in an independent cohort. The 87-base-pair reads could not distinguish some IMGT-functional V segments, including TRBV6-2 and TRBV6-3, so those segments were excluded. A further reported finding was that TCR beta sequences accurately predicted the HLA-A and HLA-B alleles for most subjects in the first cohort. The presence/absence analyses assumed that sequencing depth was roughly uniform across donors, and that assumption may not be true. A few of the identified cytomegalovirus-associated TCR beta chains were confirmed in vitro to be specific for cytomegalovirus antigens. The study gave a list of some 150 TCR beta chains associated with cytomegalovirus.

In total, around 600 healthy bone marrow donors made up the cohort. All cohort members were sampled while nominally healthy, although unrecorded immune exposures were likely present. The donor tested CMV seronegative, placing the donor among the 350 to 400 seronegative members of the cohort. A peripheral blood sample was collected from each donor, and TCR beta sequencing was performed on peripheral blood mononuclear cells. Genomic DNA was extracted from the blood cell samples with the Qiagen DNeasy Blood Extraction Kit. The rearranged segments are TRBV6-5 and TRBJ2-7; matching of 5 bases hints at TRBD1 as the D gene. Specimen: PBMCs. The source is a young woman in good health and CMV-seronegative. The bases are TGTGCCAGCAGTTACTCTGTAGGGGTCGGCGAGCAGTACTTC. Translation gives CASSYSVGVGEQYF.